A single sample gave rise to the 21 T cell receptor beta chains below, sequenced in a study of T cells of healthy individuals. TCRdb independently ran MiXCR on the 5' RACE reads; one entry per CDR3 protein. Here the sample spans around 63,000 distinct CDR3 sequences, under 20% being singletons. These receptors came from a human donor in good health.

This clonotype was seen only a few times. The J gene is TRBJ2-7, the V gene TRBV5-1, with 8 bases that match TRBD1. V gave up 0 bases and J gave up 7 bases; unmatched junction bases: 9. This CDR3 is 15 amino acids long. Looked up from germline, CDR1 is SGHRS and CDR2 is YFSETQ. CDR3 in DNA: TGCGCCAGCAGCTTGGACGGACAGGGAAGACGGGAGCAGTACTTC. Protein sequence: CASSLDGQGRREQYF.

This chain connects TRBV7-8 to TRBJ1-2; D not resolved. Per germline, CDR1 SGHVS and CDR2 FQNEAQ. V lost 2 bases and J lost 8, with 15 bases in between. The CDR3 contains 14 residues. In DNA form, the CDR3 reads TGTGCCAGCAGCTTATTCGATGAGGGAGGCGGCTACACCTTC. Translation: CASSLFDEGGGYTF.

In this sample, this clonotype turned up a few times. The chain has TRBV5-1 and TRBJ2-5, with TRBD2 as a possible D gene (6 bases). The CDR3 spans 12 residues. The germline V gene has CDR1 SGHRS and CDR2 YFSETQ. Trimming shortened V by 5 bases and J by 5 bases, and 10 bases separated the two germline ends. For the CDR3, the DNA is TGCGCCAGCAGGCCGGGGAGGGAGACCCAGTACTTC. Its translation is CASRPGRETQYF.

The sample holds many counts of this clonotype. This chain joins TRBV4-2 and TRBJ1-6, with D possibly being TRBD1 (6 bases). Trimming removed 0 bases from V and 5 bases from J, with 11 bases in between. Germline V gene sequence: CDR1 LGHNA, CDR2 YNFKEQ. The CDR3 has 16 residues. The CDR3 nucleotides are TGTGCCAGCAGCCAAGAACCAGGGGTTAATAATTCACCCCTCCACTTT. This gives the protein CASSQEPGVNNSPLHF.

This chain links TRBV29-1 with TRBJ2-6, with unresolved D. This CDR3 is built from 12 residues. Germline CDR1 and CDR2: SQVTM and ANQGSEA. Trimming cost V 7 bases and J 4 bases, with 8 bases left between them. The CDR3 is CSAARGANVLTF. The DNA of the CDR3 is TGCAGCGCTGCTAGGGGGGCCAACGTCCTGACTTTC.

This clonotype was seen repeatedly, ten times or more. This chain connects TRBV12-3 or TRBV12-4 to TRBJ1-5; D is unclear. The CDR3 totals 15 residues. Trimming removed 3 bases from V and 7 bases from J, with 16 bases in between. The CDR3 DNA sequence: TGTGCCAGCAGTTTGACCTCTACACCGGTACAGCCCCAGCATTTT. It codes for CASSLTSTPVQPQHF.

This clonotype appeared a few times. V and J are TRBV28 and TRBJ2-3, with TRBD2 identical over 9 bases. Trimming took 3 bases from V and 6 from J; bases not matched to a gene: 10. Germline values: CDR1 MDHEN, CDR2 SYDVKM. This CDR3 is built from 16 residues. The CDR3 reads CASSFLGRGGPDTQYF. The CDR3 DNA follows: TGTGCCAGCAGTTTCCTTGGGCGGGGGGGCCCCGATACGCAGTATTTT.

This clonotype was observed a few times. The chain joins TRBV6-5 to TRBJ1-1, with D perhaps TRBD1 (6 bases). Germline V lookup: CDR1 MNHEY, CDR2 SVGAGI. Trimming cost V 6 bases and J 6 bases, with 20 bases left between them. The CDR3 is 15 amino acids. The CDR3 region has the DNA TGTGCCAGCAGGCCCCGCACAGGGTCACAGGCTGAAGCTTTCTTT. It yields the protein CASRPRTGSQAEAFF.

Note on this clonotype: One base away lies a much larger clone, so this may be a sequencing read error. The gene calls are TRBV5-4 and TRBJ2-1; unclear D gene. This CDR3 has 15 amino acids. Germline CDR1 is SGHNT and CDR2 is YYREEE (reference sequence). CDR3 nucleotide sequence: TGTGCCGGCAGCTTGGAGCAGCTGTCATACAATGAGCAGTTCTTC. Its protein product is CAGSLEQLSYNEQFF.

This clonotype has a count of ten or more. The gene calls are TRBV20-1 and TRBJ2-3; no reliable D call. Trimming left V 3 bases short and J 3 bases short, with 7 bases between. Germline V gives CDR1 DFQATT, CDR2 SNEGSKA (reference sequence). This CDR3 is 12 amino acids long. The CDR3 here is CSASGPTDTQYF. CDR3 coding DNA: TGCAGTGCTAGCGGGCCAACAGATACGCAGTATTTT.

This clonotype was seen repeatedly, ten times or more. The CDR3 coding sequence is TGCGCCAGCAGCGGGGACAGGGCTCTCTATGGCTACACCTTC. Translation gives CASSGDRALYGYTF. The V gene is TRBV10-2, the J gene TRBJ1-2; 9 positions agree with TRBD1. V shed 6 bases, J shed 4 bases, and the junction held 6 bases outside the gene matches. This CDR3 is built from 14 residues. CDR1 WSHSY and CDR2 SAAADI come from the germline V gene.

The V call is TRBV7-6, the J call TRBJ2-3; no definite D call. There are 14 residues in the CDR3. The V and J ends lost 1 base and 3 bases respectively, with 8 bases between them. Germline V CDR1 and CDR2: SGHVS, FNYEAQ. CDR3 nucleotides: TGTGCCAGCAGCTTAGAGTTGGGGACAGATACGCAGTATTTT. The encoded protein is CASSLELGTDTQYF.

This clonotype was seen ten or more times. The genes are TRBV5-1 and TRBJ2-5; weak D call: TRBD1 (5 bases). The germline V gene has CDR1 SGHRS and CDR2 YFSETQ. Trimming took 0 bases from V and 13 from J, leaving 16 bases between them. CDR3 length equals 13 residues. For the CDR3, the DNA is TGCGCCAGCAGCTTGGGGCGGACACCGACTCGGTACTTC. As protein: CASSLGRTPTRYF.

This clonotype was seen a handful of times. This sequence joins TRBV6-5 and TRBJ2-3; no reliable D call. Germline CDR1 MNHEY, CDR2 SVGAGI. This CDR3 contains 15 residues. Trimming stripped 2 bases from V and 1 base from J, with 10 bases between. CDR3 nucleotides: TGTGCCAGCAGTTACATGGGCCCCGGCACAGATACGCAGTATTTT. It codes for CASSYMGPGTDTQYF.

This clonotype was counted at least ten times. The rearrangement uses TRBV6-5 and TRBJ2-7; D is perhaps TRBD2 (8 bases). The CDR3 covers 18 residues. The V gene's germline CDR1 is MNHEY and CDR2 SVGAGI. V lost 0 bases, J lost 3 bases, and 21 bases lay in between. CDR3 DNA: TGTGCCAGCAGTTACTCCCGACAGGGAGGTCGGGGGGGCTACGAGCAGTACTTC. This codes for CASSYSRQGGRGGYEQYF.

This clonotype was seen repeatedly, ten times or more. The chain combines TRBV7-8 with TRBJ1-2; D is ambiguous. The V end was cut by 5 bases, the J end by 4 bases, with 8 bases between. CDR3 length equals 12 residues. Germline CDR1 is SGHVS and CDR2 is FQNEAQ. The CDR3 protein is CASSPRLYGYTF. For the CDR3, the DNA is TGTGCCAGCAGCCCCCGGCTCTATGGCTACACCTTC.

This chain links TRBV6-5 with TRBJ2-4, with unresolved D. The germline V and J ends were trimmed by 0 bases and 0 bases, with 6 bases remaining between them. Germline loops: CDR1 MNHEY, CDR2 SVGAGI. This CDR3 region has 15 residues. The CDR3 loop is CASSYSGLAKNIQYF. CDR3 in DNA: TGTGCCAGCAGTTACTCGGGGTTAGCCAAAAACATTCAGTACTTC.

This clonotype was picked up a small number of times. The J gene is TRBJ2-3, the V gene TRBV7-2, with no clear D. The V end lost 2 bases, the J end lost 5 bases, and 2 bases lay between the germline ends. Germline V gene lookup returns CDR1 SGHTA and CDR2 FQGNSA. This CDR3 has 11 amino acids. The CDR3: CASSLIDTQYF. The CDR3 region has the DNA TGTGCCAGCAGCTTAATAGATACGCAGTATTTT.

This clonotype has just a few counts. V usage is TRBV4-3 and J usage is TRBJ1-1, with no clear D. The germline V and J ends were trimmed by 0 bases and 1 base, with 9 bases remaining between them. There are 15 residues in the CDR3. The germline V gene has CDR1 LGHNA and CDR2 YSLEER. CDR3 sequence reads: CASSQDEGKNTEAFF. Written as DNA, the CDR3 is TGCGCCAGCAGCCAAGATGAAGGGAAGAACACTGAAGCTTTCTTT.

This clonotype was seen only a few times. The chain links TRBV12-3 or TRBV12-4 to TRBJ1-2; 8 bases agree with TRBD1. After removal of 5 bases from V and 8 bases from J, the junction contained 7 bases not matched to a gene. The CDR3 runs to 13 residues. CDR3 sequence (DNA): TGTGCCAGCAGTGGACAGGGACTCATCGGCTACACCTTC. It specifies CASSGQGLIGYTF.

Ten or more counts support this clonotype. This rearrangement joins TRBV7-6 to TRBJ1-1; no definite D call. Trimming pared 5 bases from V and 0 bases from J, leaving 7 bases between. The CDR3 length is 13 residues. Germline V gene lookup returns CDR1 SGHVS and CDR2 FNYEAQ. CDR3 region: CASSLDMNTEAFF. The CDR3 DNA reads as TGTGCCAGCAGCCTCGACATGAACACTGAAGCTTTCTTT.